This TCR beta chain was obtained from a study of regulatory T cells in long-lasting Graves disease. Study-level points and caveats: What was studied was peripheral blood only, and not thyroid tissue.

Worth noting for this clonotype: Its target is not known.

To make TCR beta libraries, researchers used iRepertoire HTBI primers and Arm-PCR of CDR3 regions. From the multiplex PCR reads, TCRdb called clonotypes with MiXCR, one entry per CDR3 protein. The table includes around 450,000 distinct CDR3 sequences, just under 15% detected once. Time point indicated: newly diagnosed GD, antithyroid drugs for less than 3 months. Construction of the TCR library relied on RNA isolated from PBMCs. V gave up 2 bases and J gave up 9 bases, with 11 bases separating them. The V gene's germline CDR1 is MDHEN and CDR2 SYDVKM. This CDR3 is 14 amino acids long. These data also formed part of another study, on T cells in Graves' hyperthyroidism and ophthalmopathy. That work contributes: In patients aged 18 to 65, hyperthyroidism was newly diagnosed, with duration under 2 months.

The source of this sequence is a woman in her twenties or thirties with Graves disease. Source: peripheral blood mononuclear cells (PBMCs), taken at new diagnosis, from a patient treated with antithyroid drugs. This chain links TRBV28 with TRBJ1-6, with a possible D match to TRBD1 (5 bases). The CDR3 DNA reads TGTGCCAGCAGTTTAGGGCAGGGTAGTTCACCCCTCCACTTT. Translation: CASSLGQGSSPLHF.